One and the same sample provided the 27 T cell receptor beta chains below, sequenced in a study of T-cell reconstitution after alpha-beta-depleted transplantation in children. Unique molecular identifiers were built into the TCRbeta library. TCRdb re-analysed the PCR reads in MiXCR, keeping a single row per CDR3 protein. The sample gives approximately 520,000 distinct CDR3 sequences, over 25% of which show up once; 2% to 3% is in the top ten. Sequences were derived from PBMCs from the stem cell graft donor, sampled from the stem cell graft. The receptors shown here come from a human donor who donated a stem cell graft to a child with aplastic anemia.

This clonotype was recorded only once. The rearrangement links TRBV9 to TRBJ1-3; no reliable D call. With 0 bases removed from V and 2 bases from J, the gap between germline ends came to 6 bases. The CDR3 is 14 residues long. Germline values: CDR1 SGDLS, CDR2 YYNGEE. CDR3 amino acids: CASSVDGAGNTIYF. The CDR3 DNA follows: TGTGCCAGCAGCGTAGACGGGGCTGGAAACACCATATATTTT.

This chain joins TRBV7-1 and TRBJ1-5; 7 bases are a match to TRBD1. TRBV7-1 is marked as an open reading frame, function uncertain. There are 16 residues in the CDR3. V trimming: 3 bases; J trimming: 0 bases; junction bases outside the gene matches: 5. The CDR3 reads CASSSLGQISNQPQHF. CDR3 nucleotides: TGTGCCAGCAGCTCGCTGGGACAGATTAGCAATCAGCCCCAGCATTTT.

For this clonotype: A junction boundary mismatches the germline segment, possibly from a read error. The V call is TRBV5-5, the J call TRBJ1-4; no firm D call. CDR1 and CDR2 from the germline V gene are SGHKS and YYEKEE (reference sequence). The CDR3 loop spans 16 amino acids. CDR3: CASSLDHSLGNEKLSF. The DNA of the CDR3 is TGTGCCAGCAGCTTGGACCACTCGTTGGGTAATGAAAAACTGTCTTTT.

The table lists this clonotype with a few counts. The chain carries TRBV18 and TRBJ1-1; tentative D call: TRBD1 (6 bases). The CDR3 runs 14 residues. V lost 6 bases to trimming and J lost 0 bases, with 11 bases between them. The germline gives CDR1 KGHSH, CDR2 LQKENI. The CDR3 sequence: CASSWTDMNTEAFF. The CDR3 nucleotides read TGTGCCAGCTCGTGGACAGACATGAACACTGAAGCTTTCTTT.

This sequence joins TRBV6-2 or TRBV6-3 and TRBJ2-4; no reliable D call. This CDR3 region has 14 residues. CDR1 and CDR2 from the germline V gene are MNHEY and SVGEGT. V was trimmed by 6 bases and J by 1 base, leaving 10 bases between them. CDR3 loop: CASREVLAKNIQYF. CDR3 coding DNA: TGTGCCAGCAGGGAAGTGTTGGCCAAAAACATTCAGTACTTC.

This clonotype was recorded a few times. The chain has TRBV7-2 and TRBJ1-3, with no clear D. Per germline, CDR1 SGHTA and CDR2 FQGNSA. The CDR3 runs to 14 residues. V was cut by 1 base and J by 4 bases, with 8 bases left in between. Written as DNA, the CDR3 is TGTGCCAGCAGCTTAGGGGGTAGGGGAAACACCATATATTTT. Amino acid sequence: CASSLGGRGNTIYF.

Regarding this clonotype: A junction boundary mismatches the germline segment, possibly from a read error. CDR3 amino acids: CASSLVNNEAFF. In DNA, the CDR3 is TGTGCCAGCAGCTTGGTGAACAATGAAGCTTTCTTT. The chain has TRBV5-6 and TRBJ1-1, with D hard to call. The germline V gene encodes CDR1 SGHDT and CDR2 YYEEEE. This CDR3 has 12 residues.

The rearrangement uses TRBV11-3 and TRBJ1-1; D unresolved. Trimming removed 1 base from V and 1 base from J, with 10 bases in between. This CDR3 has 15 residues. Germline lookup yields CDR1 SGHNT and CDR2 YENEEA. CDR3 DNA sequence: TGTGCCAGCAGCTTAGTTTTGGTGAGGAACACTGAAGCTTTCTTT. This sequence encodes CASSLVLVRNTEAFF.

The table lists this clonotype with a count of one. The chain is built from TRBV10-3 and TRBJ2-1, with D unclear. This CDR3 region has 17 residues. CDR1 is ENHRY, CDR2 SYGVKD, per germline. Trimming removed 6 bases from V and 1 base from J, with 19 bases in between. Here the CDR3 reads CAISLTGPQLSYNEQFF. Written as DNA, the CDR3 is TGTGCCATCAGCCTCACCGGGCCACAACTGTCCTACAATGAGCAGTTCTTC.

Only a few counts were recorded for this clonotype. V is TRBV6-2 or TRBV6-3 and J is TRBJ2-4, with D possibly called TRBD1 or TRBD2 (7 bases each). The CDR3 is made up of 16 amino acids. The V and J ends lost 6 bases and 8 bases respectively, with 23 bases between them. Germline V gives CDR1 MNHEY, CDR2 SVGEGT. CDR3 amino acids: CASSSRQRDSVYIQYF. CDR3 nucleotide sequence: TGTGCCAGCAGCTCTCGGCAGCGGGACAGCGTGTACATTCAGTACTTC.

The genes are TRBV18 and TRBJ2-7, with 8 bases aligning to TRBD2. Germline CDR1 is KGHSH and CDR2 is LQKENI. The CDR3 runs to 14 residues. Unmatched junction bases numbered 3, after V lost 2 bases and J lost 3 bases. CDR3 in DNA: TGTGCCAGCTCACCAGGGCTAGCGGGCTACGAGCAGTACGTC. Protein product: CASSPGLAGYEQYV.

This clonotype was observed a handful of times. The chain has TRBV5-1 and TRBJ2-1, with 16 bases fitting TRBD2. The trim removed 4 bases at V and 13 bases at J, leaving 5 bases unmatched. Germline-derived CDR1 and CDR2 are SGHRS and YFSETQ. The CDR3 is 14 amino acids. The CDR3 nucleotides are TGCGCCAGCAGCCTCGGGACTAGCGGGAGGGCACAGTTCTTC. Protein sequence: CASSLGTSGRAQFF.

There are a few counts of this clonotype. The chain uses TRBV7-9 and TRBJ2-1; 9 nucleotides agree with TRBD1. Germline values: CDR1 SEHNR, CDR2 FQNEAQ (reference sequence). The CDR3 is 15 amino acids. The V gene end was trimmed by 5 bases and the J gene end by 4 bases; junction bases not matched to a gene: 6. The CDR3: CASSTGTGLYNEQFF. CDR3 sequence (DNA): TGTGCCAGCAGCACCGGGACAGGGCTTTACAATGAGCAGTTCTTC.

The chain couples TRBV10-3 to TRBJ1-1, with 7 bases that match TRBD1. Germline trimming cut 2 bases from V and 2 bases from J; bases unmatched to any gene: 2. The germline CDR1 and CDR2 sequences are ENHRY and SYGVKD. This CDR3 region has 14 residues. The CDR3 region has the DNA TGTGCCATCAGTGAGCGGGACAGCAACACTGAAGCTTTCTTT. Its translation is CAISERDSNTEAFF.

The chain uses TRBV27 and TRBJ2-2; 11 positions agree with TRBD2. In germline, CDR1 is MNHEY, CDR2 SMNVEV (reference sequence). The CDR3 loop spans 19 amino acids. The J segment lost 1 base and the V segment lost 0 bases, leaving 7 bases of the junction unmatched. The CDR3, as DNA: TGTGCCAGCAGTTTATCTCTAGCGGGAGGCCCCCTGAACACCGGGGAGCTGTTTTTT. It translates to CASSLSLAGGPLNTGELFF.

This clonotype appeared a few times. The chain joins TRBV20-1 to TRBJ2-7; 7 nucleotides line up with TRBD1. CDR3 length: 13 amino acids. Per germline, CDR1 DFQATT and CDR2 SNEGSKA (reference sequence). Trimming removed 6 bases from V and 1 base from J; junction bases left unmatched: 6. CDR3 bases: TGCAGTGCCTGGGACAGTAGGTCCTACGAGCAGTACTTC. Translation: CSAWDSRSYEQYF.

This clonotype occurred once. The chain uses TRBV14 and TRBJ1-1; unclear D gene. Germline V gene sequence: CDR1 SGHDN, CDR2 FVKESK. Trimming shortened V by 4 bases and J by 1 base, and 10 bases separated the two germline ends. The CDR3 is 14 amino acids. CDR3 nucleotides: TGTGCCAGCAGCCGCAACATTCGGAACACTGAAGCTTTCTTT. Translating gives CASSRNIRNTEAFF.

The CDR3 is CASALTRASQPQHF. Written as DNA, the CDR3 is TGTGCCAGCGCGTTGACCCGGGCGAGTCAGCCCCAGCATTTT. This chain links TRBV12-3 or TRBV12-4 with TRBJ1-5, with D hard to call. This CDR3 contains 14 residues. The germline V and J ends were trimmed by 8 bases and 6 bases, with 17 bases remaining between them.

The genes are TRBV7-3 and TRBJ2-1; the match to TRBD2 covers 7 bases. Trimming cost V 1 base and J 6 bases; bases outside gene matches: 6. This CDR3 is built from 15 residues. Germline V gene lookup returns CDR1 SGHTA and CDR2 FQGTGA. This CDR3 is CASSLREGPGNEQFF. CDR3 DNA sequence: TGTGCCAGCAGCTTAAGGGAGGGCCCGGGCAATGAGCAGTTCTTC.

This clonotype has just a few counts. The chain uses TRBV5-1 and TRBJ1-4, with D unclear. The length of the CDR3 is 14 residues. CDR1 is SGHRS, CDR2 YFSETQ, per germline. V shed 0 bases and J shed 7 bases, with 10 bases lying between them. The CDR3 here is CASSLAPRGEKLFF. The CDR3 DNA reads as TGCGCCAGCAGCTTGGCGCCCCGGGGTGAAAAACTGTTTTTT.

This clonotype occurred once. The chain links TRBV28 to TRBJ1-5; D might be TRBD1 (6 bases). V was trimmed by 6 bases and J by 6 bases, leaving 18 bases between them. The germline V gene encodes CDR1 MDHEN and CDR2 SYDVKM. This CDR3 contains 15 residues. CDR3 region: CASRLGTISSQPQHF. In nucleotides, the CDR3 is TGTGCCAGCAGATTAGGGACAATTTCCAGTCAGCCCCAGCATTTT.

This chain links TRBV6-2 or TRBV6-3 with TRBJ2-7, with D possibly being TRBD2 (6 bases). The V and J ends lost 4 bases and 5 bases respectively, with 18 bases between them. The CDR3 has 15 amino acids. Germline assignment: CDR1 MNHEY and CDR2 SVGEGT. In DNA, the CDR3 is TGTGCCAGCAGTTTGTGGGCACCCCGGGGGAACGAGCAGTACTTC. Encoded protein: CASSLWAPRGNEQYF.

This clonotype was recorded only once. The chain is built from TRBV6-4 and TRBJ2-3; D is unresolved. CDR3 length equals 14 residues. V was trimmed by 2 bases and J by 2 bases, leaving 8 bases between them. Germline V CDR1 and CDR2: MRHNA, SNTAGT. This CDR3 is CASSDRDYTDTQYF. CDR3 DNA sequence: TGTGCCAGCAGTGACAGGGATTACACAGATACGCAGTATTTT.

This clonotype was seen once. Likely a read error: the CDR3 ends without its conserved phenylalanine or tryptophan. The chain couples TRBV19 to TRBJ2-3; no definite D call. Germline values: CDR1 LNHDA, CDR2 SQIVND (reference sequence). The V and J ends lost 1 base and 4 bases respectively, with 9 bases between them. The CDR3 totals 14 residues. CDR3 in amino acids: CASSIGSGPDTQYL. The CDR3 coding sequence is TGTGCCAGTAGTATAGGGTCTGGCCCAGATACGCAGTATTTG.

This clonotype was seen a few times. This chain uses TRBV12-3 or TRBV12-4 with TRBJ2-1, with no clear D. This CDR3 spans 15 amino acids. V lost 1 base and J 3 bases, leaving 10 bases between the germline ends. CDR3 DNA sequence: TGTGCCAGCAGTTTAGTGGGGTTTGGCTACAATGAGCAGTTCTTC. This translates into CASSLVGFGYNEQFF.

The rearrangement links TRBV10-3 to TRBJ2-7; possibly TRBD1 for D (6 bases). The CDR3 runs to 13 residues. From germline, CDR1 is ENHRY and CDR2 SYGVKD. Between the trimmed V and J ends, which lost 5 bases and 6 bases, there was a span of 14 bases. The CDR3 region is CAISSAGALEQYV. The CDR3 nucleotides read TGTGCCATCAGTAGCGCAGGGGCCCTCGAGCAGTACGTC.

The V gene is TRBV12-3 or TRBV12-4, the J gene TRBJ2-2; possible D gene TRBD1, 6 bases. The CDR3 runs 18 residues. V was pared by 3 bases and J by 0 bases, with 17 bases between. Written as DNA, the CDR3 is TGTGCCAGCAGTTTGGGGCTCGGACAGAAATCGAACACCGGGGAGCTGTTTTTT. This gives the protein CASSLGLGQKSNTGELFF.